The T cell receptor (beta chain) under discussion was sequenced for a study of Graves' ophthalmopathy and Graves' hyperthyroidism. Findings of the study overall: The authors also found most expanded thyroid clonotypes above 0.001 frequency in blood.

CDR3 regions of TCR beta were amplified from RNA transcripts. Amplification began with first-round RT-PCR using HTBI primers, then second-round multiplex PCR was performed. One entry per CDR3 protein results from TCRdb running MiXCR on the multiplex PCR reads. Of 740,000 or so distinct CDR3 sequences listed, 40% were seen once; the top ten hold 44%. This clonotype was counted ten times or more. What it recognizes is unknown. V was cut by 3 bases and J by 5 bases, with 16 bases left in between. This CDR3 has 14 residues. In germline, CDR1 is SQVTM, CDR2 ANQGSEA. The specimen sequenced was peripheral blood. This TCR was sampled from an adult man with Graves' ophthalmopathy. The chain carries TRBV29-1 and TRBJ1-1; D unclear. The CDR3 region is CSVDETGGGTEAFF. In nucleotides, the CDR3 is TGCAGCGTTGATGAGACGGGAGGTGGGACTGAAGCTTTCTTT.